This T cell receptor (beta chain) was documented in a study of response to subunit inactivated influenza vaccine. TCRdb called the RT-PCR reads again in MiXCR, with one record for every CDR3 protein. This table holds about 620,000 distinct CDR3 sequences, roughly 10% found once. CDR1 and CDR2 (germline): SNHLY, FYNNEI. The CDR3 length is 13 residues. The ends were cut back, 3 bases at V and 1 base at J, with 7 bases in the middle. This same sample was also part of a study on T cells expressing NK-cell markers. That work contributes: The authors made TCR beta cDNA libraries by 5'RACE template switching. This switching added a universal primer site and UMIs. Sorted CD3+CD56+NKG2C+, CD3+CD56+NKG2C- and CD3+CD56-NKG2C+ T cells provided the TCR beta repertoires. The share of CD8+ T cells held by dominant NKG2C+ clonotypes was about 1.0-8% in six donors. In four donors, these clonotypes also led the CD3+CD56-NKG2C+ fraction.

The TCR sequence derives from a man aged 50-60 years who received an inactivated influenza vaccine. The sample here was PBMCs from blood, taken on the day of vaccination. The chain has TRBV2 and TRBJ2-7; the D is unclear. The CDR3 DNA follows: TGTGCCAGCAGTGACTCTAGATCCTACGAGCAGTACTTC. This codes for CASSDSRSYEQYF.